The clone carrying this T cell receptor (beta chain) was recorded a few times. This sample is part of a study of response to subunit inactivated influenza vaccine. Via MiXCR, TCRdb re-called the RT-PCR reads, giving one row per CDR3 protein. The repertoire consists of hundreds of thousands of distinct CDR3 sequences, with 7.6% occurring once and the leading ten covering 10% to 15%. The germline V gene encodes CDR1 MNHEY and CDR2 SVGEGT. The CDR3 sequence is 16 residues long. V was cut by 2 bases and J by 6 bases, with 17 bases left in between. The receptor was derived from a man aged 50-75 years who received an inactivated influenza vaccine. The input for sequencing was PBMCs from blood, taken approximately 25 months after vaccination. J is TRBJ2-1 and V is TRBV6-2 or TRBV6-3; D might be TRBD2 (5 bases). CDR3 residues: CASSYNLAHPSNEQFF. The CDR3 DNA sequence: TGTGCCAGCAGTTACAACCTAGCTCACCCGTCCAATGAGCAGTTCTTC.